This TCR beta chain was sequenced in a study of human T cells and chemical hapten exposure. On the study more broadly: Patients having alopecia areata, totalis or universalis were mostly female.

TCRdb redid the calling of the RACE reads with MiXCR, one entry per CDR3 protein. In the table there are more than 300,000 distinct CDR3 sequences, approximately 5.8% of which are singletons. The time point is: pre-sensitization, week 0. This sample's treatment: therapeutic diphenylcyclopropenone sensitization with weekly scalp DPC. It was unfractionated whole blood from which total RNA was extracted. This clonotype was counted many times. CDR3 length: 14 amino acids. In germline, CDR1 is MNHEY, CDR2 SVGEGT. The V end lost 5 bases, the J end lost 0 bases, and 10 bases lay between the germline ends. V is TRBV6-2 or TRBV6-3 and J is TRBJ1-2; tentative D call: TRBD1 (6 bases). The receptor comes from a woman aged 18-29 years with alopecia areata. Some clones in this sample may be carry-over from other donors' samples. The sample was whole blood, taken in connection with sensitization to the hapten diphenylcyclopropenone (DPC). The CDR3 DNA is TGTGCCAGCAGTCGCACAGGGCCTAACTATGGCTACACCTTC. It codes for CASSRTGPNYGYTF.